What follows is one T cell receptor (beta chain) and its context. Its target is unknown. The data were taken from a study of cytomegalovirus exposure and HLA in healthy donors. General study findings and limits: With later analysis, a missense DCLRE1C variant became linked to TCR beta V- and J-gene trimming. Usually a TCR sequence was rare, but some public TCRs were found in many donors. Earlier analysis found most TCR beta V segments productive about 87% or about 30% of the time. Among TCR beta chains, those listed as cytomegalovirus-associated numbered some 170.

This PCR relied on a set of 60 Vbeta primers and 13 Jbeta primers. The repertoire was sequenced with immunoSEQ multiplex PCR; TCRdb's copy has only in-frame clones and lacks some. The sample has roughly 120,000 clones, about 74% seen once; the top ten hold 4.2%. V was cut by 6 bases and J by 6 bases, with 15 bases left in between. CDR1 is MDHEN, CDR2 SYDVKM, per germline. The CDR3 extends over 14 amino acids. Material: PBMCs. This receptor was obtained from a woman aged 45 to 65 in good health and CMV-seropositive. The chain uses TRBV28 and TRBJ2-1, with D possibly being TRBD2 (6 bases). Written as DNA, the CDR3 is TGTGCCAGCAGGTGGGTCGGGGGACGCAATGAGCAGTTCTTC. Encoded protein: CASRWVGGRNEQFF.